The 20 T cell receptor beta chains given below trace back to one sample, sequenced in a study of blood T cell repertoires in COVID-19. Clones were sequenced by immunoSEQ multiplex PCR, and TCRdb holds only the in-frame ones, with some missing. The sample carries under 350,000 clones, under 90% recorded once. Sequencing was done on a sample of PBMCs or T cells enriched from blood (not recorded which). These receptors came from a woman aged 60-75 years who had recovered from COVID-19.

The V and J genes are TRBV3-1 (or the pseudogene TRBV3-2) and TRBJ2-1; D possibly corresponds to TRBD1 (5 bases). The CDR3 spans 13 residues. V lost 2 bases and J lost 8, with 10 bases in between. Germline V gene lookup returns CDR1 LGHDT and CDR2 YNNKEL (reference sequence). The CDR3 DNA sequence: TGTGCCAGCAGCCAAAGGGGCCCGGATGAGCAGTTCTTC. Its translation: CASSQRGPDEQFF.

This clone appeared a single time. The rearrangement uses TRBV28 and TRBJ2-2, with a tentative D call TRBD1 (5 bases). The CDR3 extends over 14 amino acids. Trimming shortened V by 5 bases and J by 7 bases, and 14 bases separated the two germline ends. Germline V CDR1 and CDR2: MDHEN, SYDVKM. CDR3 sequence (DNA): TGTGCCAGCAGTAAGCAGGGCGGAATCGGGGAGCTGTTTTTT. It is translated as CASSKQGGIGELFF. Complete variable domain (other parts from reference TRBV28 and TRBJ2-2): DVKVTQSSRYLVKRTGEKVFLECVQDMDHENMFWYRQDPGLGLRLIYFSYDVKMKEKGDIPEGYSVSREKKERFSLILESASTNQTSMYLCASSKQGGIGELFFGEGSRLTVL.

The chain employs TRBV27 and TRBJ2-3, with D unresolved. This CDR3 comprises 13 residues. V lost 4 bases to trimming and J lost 2 bases, with 7 bases between them. Germline V CDR1 and CDR2: MNHEY, SMNVEV (reference sequence). CDR3 protein: CASSSTSTDTQYF. In DNA, the CDR3 is TGTGCCAGCAGTTCGACTTCCACAGATACGCAGTATTTT.

The V gene is TRBV11-3, the J gene TRBJ2-7; no reliable D call. V was pared by 5 bases and J by 0 bases, with 5 bases between. The V gene's germline CDR1 is SGHNT and CDR2 YENEEA. This CDR3 has 12 amino acids. The CDR3 sequence is CASSLSSYEQYF. The CDR3 DNA sequence: TGTGCCAGCAGCCTTAGCTCCTACGAGCAGTACTTC.

The J gene is TRBJ1-2, the V gene TRBV28, with a possible D match to TRBD1 (5 bases). V was clipped by 6 bases and J by 4 bases, with 18 bases between them. Germline CDR1 is MDHEN and CDR2 is SYDVKM. The CDR3 extends over 15 amino acids. CDR3 nucleotide sequence: TGTGCCAGCAGGGGGGGTTCCGGCGGATTCTATGGCTACACCTTC. Its translation is CASRGGSGGFYGYTF.

The chain uses TRBV27 and TRBJ1-2; a possible D gene is TRBD1 (5 bases). V lost 7 bases and J lost 5, with 14 bases in between. The CDR3 is 13 residues long. Per germline, CDR1 MNHEY and CDR2 SMNVEV (reference sequence). Here the CDR3 reads CASTTLGGYGYTF. In nucleotides, the CDR3 is TGTGCCAGCACTACTCTGGGGGGATATGGCTACACCTTC.

The V gene is TRBV5-1, the J gene TRBJ1-6, with 7 bases that match TRBD1. V dropped 4 bases and J dropped 8; count of bases not matched to a gene: 3. The CDR3 is made up of 13 amino acids. CDR1 SGHRS and CDR2 YFSETQ come from the germline V gene. The DNA for the CDR3 is TGCGCCAGCAGCGTCAGGGGGGATTCACCCCTCCACTTT. Protein sequence: CASSVRGDSPLHF.

The chain has TRBV29-1 and TRBJ1-2, with D perhaps matching TRBD1 (6 bases). This CDR3 is built from 14 residues. The germline V and J ends were trimmed by 4 bases and 0 bases, with 12 bases remaining between them. CDR1 is SQVTM and CDR2 is ANQGSEA in the germline V gene. CDR3 residues: CSVAGTYTNYGYTF. CDR3 DNA: TGCAGCGTTGCCGGGACATACACTAACTATGGCTACACCTTC.

The chain employs TRBV13 and TRBJ2-7; TRBD1 is a possible D gene (5 bases). Trimming took off 7 bases at V and 2 bases at J, with 18 bases between the two ends. The CDR3 sequence is 15 residues long. Germline CDR1 and CDR2: PRHDT and FYEKMQ (reference sequence). The CDR3 nucleotides read TGTGCCAGCACCCCTCCATGGCCAGGGCCCTACGAGCAGTACTTC. Translated, it gives CASTPPWPGPYEQYF.

The V and J genes are TRBV28 and TRBJ2-7, with TRBD2 matching 8 bases. CDR1 MDHEN and CDR2 SYDVKM come from the germline V gene. The ends lost 3 bases at V and 3 bases at J; junction bases unmatched: 7. The CDR3 has 15 amino acids. DNA of the CDR3: TGTGCCAGCAGTTTGCGGGGGGCGATAAGCTACGAGCAGTACTTC. Translation: CASSLRGAISYEQYF.

This chain links TRBV19 with TRBJ1-5, with D possibly being TRBD1 (5 bases). CDR3 size: 13 residues. Germline CDR1 and CDR2: LNHDA and SQIVND (reference sequence). V shed 7 bases and J shed 4 bases, with 11 bases lying between them. The CDR3, as DNA: TGTGCCAGTATACCAGGGCGGAATCAGCCCCAGCATTTT. Translation gives CASIPGRNQPQHF.

The chain employs TRBV5-1 and TRBJ1-1, with D possibly being TRBD1 (5 bases). The CDR3 sequence is 16 residues long. Germline V lookup: CDR1 SGHRS, CDR2 YFSETQ. V shed 3 bases and J shed 0 bases, with 15 bases lying between them. For the CDR3, the DNA is TGCGCCAGCAGCTCGTCCGGGCGGGGGTTGAACACTGAAGCTTTCTTT. Translating it yields CASSSSGRGLNTEAFF.

The V and J genes are TRBV5-3 and TRBJ1-5; the match to TRBD1 covers 7 bases. TRBV5-3 qualifies as an ORF whose function is uncertain. V was clipped by 3 bases and J by 1 base; unmatched bases: 10. The CDR3 runs to 17 residues. The DNA of the CDR3 is TGTGCCAGAAGCTATACCAACAGGGGCAGGAGCAATCAGCCCCAGCATTTT. This gives the protein CARSYTNRGRSNQPQHF.

The chain has TRBV3-1 (or the pseudogene TRBV3-2) and TRBJ2-2, with a tentative D call TRBD2 (5 bases). V lost 4 bases to trimming and J lost 3 bases, with 6 bases between them. CDR3 length equals 13 residues. Germline CDR1 and CDR2: LGHDT and YNNKEL (reference sequence). The CDR3 here is CASSPGYTGELFF. The CDR3 DNA follows: TGTGCCAGCAGCCCGGGATACACCGGGGAGCTGTTTTTT.

V and J are TRBV7-3 and TRBJ1-2; D is undetermined. CDR3 size: 14 residues. The V gene lost 1 base and the J gene lost 1 base, with 7 bases spanning the gap. Germline CDR1 SGHTA, CDR2 FQGTGA. The CDR3 region has the DNA TGTGCCAGCAGCTTAATTGGCAGTAACTATGGCTACACCTTC. Amino acid sequence: CASSLIGSNYGYTF. The full variable domain, with the rest looked up from reference TRBV7-3 and TRBJ1-2, is GAGVSQTPSNKVTEKGKYVELRCDPISGHTALYWYRQSLGQGPEFLIYFQGTGAADDSGLPNDRFFAVRPEGSVSTLKIQRTERGDSAVYLCASSLIGSNYGYTFGSGTRLTVV.

The rearrangement joins TRBV9 to TRBJ1-1; 8 bases are a match to TRBD1. V shed 4 bases, J shed 2 bases, and the junction held 7 bases outside the gene matches. CDR3 length: 15 residues. Looked up from germline, CDR1 is SGDLS and CDR2 is YYNGEE. CDR3 amino acids: CASSRTGQDNTEAFF. Here the CDR3 DNA reads TGTGCCAGCAGCCGAACGGGACAGGACAACACTGAAGCTTTCTTT.

The genes are TRBV30 and TRBJ2-7; 8 bases line up with TRBD2. Per germline, CDR1 GTSNPN and CDR2 SVGIG (reference sequence). This CDR3 contains 14 residues. V trimming: 2 bases; J trimming: 4 bases; junction bases outside the gene matches: 7. This chain's CDR3 is CAWSRGGTSYEQYF. CDR3 nucleotide sequence: TGTGCCTGGAGTCGCGGGGGGACCTCATACGAGCAGTACTTC.

The chain employs TRBV9 and TRBJ2-3, with 9 positions matching TRBD1. CDR1 and CDR2 from the germline V gene are SGDLS and YYNGEE. V was clipped by 3 bases and J by 5 bases; unmatched bases: 10. This CDR3 region has 16 residues. CDR3 residues: CASSGITGGAIDTQYF. In DNA, the CDR3 is TGTGCCAGCAGCGGGATTACAGGGGGCGCAATAGATACGCAGTATTTT. The variable domain in full, completed from reference TRBV9 and TRBJ2-3, reads DSGVTQTPKHLITATGQRVTLRCSPRSGDLSVYWYQQSLDQGLQFLIQYYNGEERAKGNILERFSAQQFPDLHSELNLSSLELGDSALYFCASSGITGGAIDTQYFGPGTRLTVL.

The genes are TRBV28 and TRBJ1-2; weak D call: TRBD1 (5 bases). Germline V CDR1 and CDR2: MDHEN, SYDVKM. The CDR3 totals 12 residues. The V gene lost 5 bases and the J gene lost 8 bases, with 12 bases spanning the gap. As DNA, the CDR3 is TGTGCCAGCAGTCTCAGACAGCGAGGCTACACCTTC. Its protein is CASSLRQRGYTF.

This clone was counted a single time. This chain uses TRBV5-4 with TRBJ2-7; no clear D. The V end lost 0 bases, the J end lost 5 bases, and 9 bases lay between the germline ends. The germline CDR1 and CDR2 sequences are SGHNT and YYREEE (reference sequence). The CDR3 consists of 13 residues. The CDR3 bases are TGTGCCAGCAGCTTGGGGAGTTCGGACGAGCAGTACTTC. This sequence encodes CASSLGSSDEQYF.